This T cell receptor (beta chain) was recovered during a study of CD8+ T cells in alopecia areata. Germline V lookup: CDR1 ENHRY, CDR2 SYGVKD. V was pared by 10 bases and J by 5 bases, with 12 bases between. The CDR3 runs 13 residues. Sequencing templates came from extracted RNA that was reverse transcribed into cDNA. Generated by immunoSEQ multiplex PCR, the TCRdb table keeps only in-frame clones and is missing some. Of about 280,000 clones listed, 55% to 75% are singletons. This clone was detected ten times or more. The treatment is: oral pan-JAK inhibitor, 5-10 mg twice daily. Alopecia areata patients provided lesional scalp punch biopsies and peripheral blood.

The TCR was taken from a human donor with alopecia areata. Sequenced here: CD4+ T cells sorted from blood, sampled at week 24, from a patient treated with tofacitinib. The chain recombines TRBV10-3 with TRBJ1-6; D is possibly TRBD1 (5 bases). The CDR3 loop is CASRDGDNSPLHF. Here the CDR3 DNA reads TGTGCCAGCCGGGACGGAGATAATTCACCCCTCCACTTT.